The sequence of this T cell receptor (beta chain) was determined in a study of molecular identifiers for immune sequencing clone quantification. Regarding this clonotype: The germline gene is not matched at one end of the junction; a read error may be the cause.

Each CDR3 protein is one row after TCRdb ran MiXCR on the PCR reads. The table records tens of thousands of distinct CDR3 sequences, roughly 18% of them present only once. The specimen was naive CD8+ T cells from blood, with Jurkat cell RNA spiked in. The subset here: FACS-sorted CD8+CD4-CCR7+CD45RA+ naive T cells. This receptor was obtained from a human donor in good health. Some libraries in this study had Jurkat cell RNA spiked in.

The CDR3 DNA reads TGTGCCAGCGCTTGGGCAGAGTCGATCGTCTCTGGGGCCAACGTCCCGACTTTC. Its protein is CASAWAESIVSGANVPTF. The chain joins TRBV6-5 to TRBJ2-6; D might be TRBD1 (5 bases). Germline CDR1 and CDR2: MNHEY and SVGAGI. The length of the CDR3 is 18 residues.